This note documents a single T cell receptor beta chain sequence. The antigen is not known. This sample was included in a study of cytomegalovirus exposure and HLA in healthy donors. Study summary: A data release that came early held approximately 85 million unique TCRs from HLA-typed donors. Study-level results: Being indistinguishable, some V segments were excluded, TRBV6-2 and TRBV6-3 among them. Later analysis identified several of the most significant clusters that appeared linked to common viral pathogens.

Primers included in the PCR were 60 Vbeta and 13 Jbeta primers. TCRdb keeps only in-frame clones here, not all; method: immunoSEQ multiplex PCR. The sample lists 160,000 or so clones; 70% were seen once. CDR1 SGHAT and CDR2 FQNNGV come from the germline V gene. The CDR3 runs to 16 residues. V shed 0 bases and J 3 bases; nucleotides not matched to a gene: 3. The chain links TRBV11-2 to TRBJ2-7, with 12 bases fitting TRBD1. What was sequenced was PBMCs. The clonotype comes from a man younger than 35 in good health and CMV-seropositive. CDR3 residues: CASSLEGTGGLYEQYV. As DNA, the CDR3 is TGTGCCAGCAGCTTAGAAGGGACAGGGGGCCTCTACGAGCAGTACGTC.